This TCR beta chain stems from a study of CD8 T cells in ankylosing spondylitis. This clonotype has more than one count but fewer than ten. As yet, its antigen is unknown. Germline V gene data show CDR1 as MNHEY and CDR2 as SVGAGI. Deletions cut 0 bases from V and 9 bases from J, with 9 bases between. This CDR3 has 13 amino acids. The study, taken as a whole, reports: Some motif variants had been reported before (in reactive arthritis synovial fluid and blood). Disease-linked clones displayed a CD8+ phenotype and appeared relatively rarely in peripheral blood. Seemingly distinctive of ankylosing spondylitis blood was a TCR beta motif formed by eight highly homologous variants.

Preparation of TCR beta libraries was done by quantitative 5'-RACE with molecular barcodes. TCRdb redid the calling of the 5' RACE reads with MiXCR, one entry per CDR3 protein. Of about 360,000 distinct CDR3 sequences in the sample, more than 20% were seen once. The genes are TRBV6-5 and TRBJ2-1; D gene ambiguous. The sequencing sample was made of blood, either unsorted or a sorted T cell fraction (not recorded which). This clonotype was sampled from a male donor with ankylosing spondylitis or in good health (not recorded which). The CDR3 nucleotides are TGTGCCAGCAGTTACTCGGCGGTGGGTGAGCAGTTCTTC. This encodes CASSYSAVGEQFF.